Listed here are 31 T cell receptor beta chains from one sample, sequenced in a study of cytomegalovirus exposure and HLA in healthy donors. 13 Jbeta primers and 60 Vbeta primers were used for the PCR. This table comes from immunoSEQ multiplex PCR, and its TCRdb copy is limited to in-frame clones, with some not included. In the table there are approximately 120,000 clones, 75% of which are singletons. The material sequenced was PBMCs. The receptors were sampled from a woman aged 45-65 years in good health and CMV-seronegative.

The rearrangement links TRBV5-4 to TRBJ2-7; D may be TRBD2 (6 bases). The CDR3 runs 16 residues. Between the trimmed V and J ends, which lost 0 bases and 1 base, there was a span of 14 bases. Germline V lookup: CDR1 SGHNT, CDR2 YYREEE (reference sequence). CDR3 DNA: TGTGCCAGCAGCTTGGGTTCGGGGACTCTTTCCTACGAGCAGTACTTC. Its translation is CASSLGSGTLSYEQYF.

The J gene is TRBJ2-3, the V gene TRBV28, with D possibly matching TRBD2 (5 bases). Germline assignment: CDR1 MDHEN and CDR2 SYDVKM. This CDR3 has 12 amino acids. Trimming cost V 7 bases and J 4 bases, with 9 bases left between them. The CDR3 protein is CASNKAADTQYF. CDR3 coding DNA: TGTGCCAGCAACAAAGCGGCAGATACGCAGTATTTT.

J is TRBJ1-4 and V is TRBV27; D remains unclear. The V gene's germline CDR1 is MNHEY and CDR2 SMNVEV (reference sequence). V was cut by 11 bases and J by 8 bases, with 18 bases left in between. This CDR3 spans 13 amino acids. In nucleotides, the CDR3 is TGTGCCGCGGGAGGGAGAAACAGAGAAAAACTGTTTTTT. It codes for CAAGGRNREKLFF.

The genes are TRBV19 and TRBJ2-1; 14 positions agree with TRBD2. The CDR3 has 14 amino acids. Germline CDR1 is LNHDA and CDR2 is SQIVND (reference sequence). Germline trimming cut 10 bases from V and 8 bases from J; bases unmatched to any gene: 7. The CDR3, as DNA: TGTGCCACGAGGACTAGCGGGAGGATGGATGAGCAGTTCTTC. Translated: CATRTSGRMDEQFF.

In its sample, this clone was seen a few times. The CDR3 region is CAISESVTGGIYEQYF. In nucleotides, the CDR3 is TGTGCCATCAGTGAGTCGGTGACAGGGGGAATCTACGAGCAGTACTTC. V and J are TRBV10-3 and TRBJ2-7, with TRBD1 matching 9 bases. In germline, CDR1 is ENHRY, CDR2 SYGVKD. V lost 0 bases to trimming and J lost 3 bases; unmatched junction nucleotides: 6. The CDR3 is 16 residues long.

The rearrangement uses TRBV7-2 and TRBJ2-5; 7 bases fit TRBD1. Unmatched junction bases numbered 8, after V lost 5 bases and J lost 5 bases. Germline lookup yields CDR1 SGHTA and CDR2 FQGNSA. The CDR3 has 14 residues. For the CDR3, the DNA is TGTGCCAGCAGCCCCCAGGGGGTCAGCGAGACCCAGTACTTC. Translating it yields CASSPQGVSETQYF.

This clone appeared a few times. The junction departs from the called germline gene at one end, perhaps through a read error. The rearrangement links TRBV7-9 to TRBJ2-1, with a tentative D call TRBD2 (5 bases). Per the germline V gene, CDR1 is SEHNR and CDR2 is FQNEAQ (reference sequence). This CDR3 is built from 17 residues. CDR3 bases: TGTTCCAGCAGCTTGGACGGGGTCTTCAGCTCCTACAATGAGCAGTTCTTC. Translating it yields CSSSLDGVFSSYNEQFF.

The genes are TRBV7-2 and TRBJ2-1, with 8 bases lining up with TRBD2. This CDR3 spans 16 amino acids. The J segment lost 3 bases and the V segment lost 0 bases, leaving 4 bases of the junction unmatched. Germline CDR1 SGHTA, CDR2 FQGNSA. The CDR3 coding sequence is TGTGCCAGCAGCTTAGCCCCGGGAGGGGGCTACAATGAGCAGTTCTTC. Protein: CASSLAPGGGYNEQFF.

This sequence joins TRBV28 and TRBJ1-6, with 7 bases aligning to TRBD1. V lost 4 bases to trimming and J lost 4 bases; unmatched junction nucleotides: 4. Germline V gene data show CDR1 as MDHEN and CDR2 as SYDVKM. The CDR3 is 15 residues long. CDR3 coding DNA: TGTGCCAGCAGTTCTAAGACAGGGTATAATTCACCCCTCCACTTT. As protein: CASSSKTGYNSPLHF.

The chain combines TRBV18 with TRBJ2-7, with 12 nucleotides matching TRBD2. V lost 3 bases and J lost 5; bases outside the gene matches: 5. The CDR3 is made up of 15 amino acids. Germline V CDR1 and CDR2: KGHSH, LQKENI. The CDR3 bases are TGTGCCAGCTCACCGACTAGCGGGAGTTCTAACGAGCAGTACTTC. Translating it yields CASSPTSGSSNEQYF.

This clone was counted only a few times. The CDR3 region has the DNA TGTGCCTGGAAACTCGACTACAATGAGCAGTTCTTC. Amino acids: CAWKLDYNEQFF. This chain links TRBV30 with TRBJ2-1; D unclear. Germline assignment: CDR1 GTSNPN and CDR2 SVGIG (reference sequence). The CDR3 is made up of 12 amino acids. Trimming cost V 4 bases and J 3 bases, with 7 bases left between them.

V is TRBV7-2 and J is TRBJ2-1; 9 bases align to TRBD2. V lost 4 bases and J lost 4; bases outside the gene matches: 2. The germline V gene encodes CDR1 SGHTA and CDR2 FQGNSA. The length of the CDR3 is 14 residues. The CDR3 region is CASSSSGAYNEQFF. The CDR3 nucleotides read TGTGCCAGCAGCTCTAGCGGGGCGTACAATGAGCAGTTCTTC.

The chain is built from TRBV7-9 and TRBJ1-3; 10 nucleotides align to TRBD1. The germline V gene has CDR1 SEHNR and CDR2 FQNEAQ (reference sequence). This CDR3 has 15 amino acids. The V gene end was trimmed by 4 bases and the J gene end by 6 bases; junction bases not matched to a gene: 6. The CDR3 spells CASSSGTGEQNTIYF. As DNA, the CDR3 is TGTGCCAGCAGCTCCGGGACAGGGGAACAAAACACCATATATTTT. Together with reference TRBV7-9 and TRBJ1-3, the CDR3 gives the full variable domain: DTGVSQNPRHKITKRGQNVTFRCDPISEHNRLYWYRQTLGQGPEFLTYFQNEAQLEKSRLLSDRFSAERPKGSFSTLEIQRTEQGDSAMYLCASSSGTGEQNTIYFGEGSWLTVV.

The chain employs TRBV7-2 and TRBJ1-1, with D perhaps TRBD1 (6 bases). Germline loops: CDR1 SGHTA, CDR2 FQGNSA. The CDR3 has 12 amino acids. V gave up 5 bases and J gave up 4 bases, with 8 bases separating them. This chain's CDR3 is CASSKQGTEAFF. The CDR3 DNA follows: TGTGCCAGCAGCAAACAGGGCACTGAAGCTTTCTTT. The full variable domain, its missing parts supplied by reference TRBV7-2 and TRBJ1-1, is GAGVSQSPSNKVTEKGKDVELRCDPISGHTALYWYRQSLGQGLEFLIYFQGNSAPDKSGLPSDRFSAERTGGSVSTLTIQRTQQEDSAVYLCASSKQGTEAFFGQGTRLTVV.

V gene TRBV9 combines with J gene TRBJ2-7, with no clear D. Germline V gene lookup returns CDR1 SGDLS and CDR2 YYNGEE. Deletions cut 5 bases from V and 0 bases from J, with 9 bases between. The CDR3 runs to 13 residues. The CDR3 spells CASSLGPSYEQYF. The CDR3 bases are TGTGCCAGCAGTCTAGGCCCCTCCTACGAGCAGTACTTC.

The V call is TRBV2, the J call TRBJ1-4; 9 positions agree with TRBD1. The CDR3 is 15 residues long. Per germline, CDR1 SNHLY and CDR2 FYNNEI. Trimming at V came to 2 bases and at J to 7 bases, leaving 5 bases not matched to a gene. The CDR3 DNA sequence: TGTGCCAGCAGTGAATGGGGACAGGGTAGTGAAAAACTGTTTTTT. Translating it yields CASSEWGQGSEKLFF.

The sample holds a few counts of this clone. This chain connects TRBV18 to TRBJ2-5; 9 nucleotides match TRBD1. Germline V gene lookup returns CDR1 KGHSH and CDR2 LQKENI. V trimming: 5 bases; J trimming: 0 bases; junction bases outside the gene matches: 7. This CDR3 spans 16 amino acids. The CDR3 DNA reads as TGTGCCAGCTCAAGGAACAGGGGGCTAGACCAAGAGACCCAGTACTTC. Translation: CASSRNRGLDQETQYF.

This clone was found once. The J gene is TRBJ2-4, the V gene TRBV7-2; D is undetermined. The V and J ends lost 2 bases and 3 bases respectively, with 5 bases between them. The CDR3 loop spans 13 amino acids. The germline V gene has CDR1 SGHTA and CDR2 FQGNSA. CDR3 sequence reads: CASSLRLKNIQYF. The CDR3 DNA reads as TGTGCCAGCAGCTTACGACTCAAAAACATTCAGTACTTC.

The chain is built from TRBV2 and TRBJ1-3, with a possible D match to TRBD1 (5 bases). The CDR3 runs 15 residues. CDR1 and CDR2 (germline): SNHLY, FYNNEI. Trimming shortened V by 6 bases and J by 0 bases, and 12 bases separated the two germline ends. The DNA of the CDR3 is TGTGCCAGCAGCCAACAGGTCAGCTCTGGAAACACCATATATTTT. Protein: CASSQQVSSGNTIYF.

The CDR3 is CASSVGHSDRQETQYF. The CDR3 DNA reads as TGTGCCAGCAGCGTAGGCCACTCGGACAGGCAAGAGACCCAGTACTTC. The J gene is TRBJ2-5, the V gene TRBV9; 7 bases fit TRBD1. The CDR3 totals 16 residues. The V and J ends lost 0 bases and 2 bases, in that order; junction bases with no gene match: 7. CDR1 and CDR2 from the germline V gene are SGDLS and YYNGEE.

The chain has TRBV19 and TRBJ2-1; 9 bases are shared with TRBD2. Germline V CDR1 and CDR2: LNHDA, SQIVND (reference sequence). CDR3 length equals 16 residues. With V trimmed by 5 bases and J by 4 bases, 9 bases remained unmatched. The CDR3 sequence: CASSLVLAGAYNEQFF. CDR3 in DNA: TGTGCCAGTAGTCTTGTGTTAGCGGGAGCTTACAATGAGCAGTTCTTC.

The genes are TRBV28 and TRBJ2-1; 8 positions agree with TRBD2. The CDR3 sequence is 15 residues long. V trimming: 3 bases; J trimming: 3 bases; junction bases outside the gene matches: 4. CDR1 and CDR2 (germline): MDHEN, SYDVKM. The CDR3, as DNA: TGTGCCAGCAGTTTGCAAGCGGGAGTCTACAATGAGCAGTTCTTC. Translated, it gives CASSLQAGVYNEQFF.

This clone was counted between two and nine times. The V and J genes are TRBV18 and TRBJ1-1, with D hard to call. V lost 4 bases to trimming and J lost 3 bases, with 12 bases between them. This CDR3 has 14 amino acids. CDR1 is KGHSH, CDR2 LQKENI, per germline. CDR3 DNA sequence: TGTGCCAGCTCACACGAGCCCGCGGACACTGAAGCTTTCTTT. Protein sequence: CASSHEPADTEAFF.

The chain combines TRBV19 with TRBJ2-7, with 8 bases matching TRBD2. Germline V lookup: CDR1 LNHDA, CDR2 SQIVND (reference sequence). The ends lost 4 bases at V and 4 bases at J; junction bases unmatched: 6. The CDR3 runs to 14 residues. CDR3 coding DNA: TGTGCCAGTAGTAGGGCGGGAGGCTCTTACGAGCAGTACTTC. This translates into CASSRAGGSYEQYF. The full variable domain, rest sourced from reference TRBV19 and TRBJ2-7, is DGGITQSPKYLFRKEGQNVTLSCEQNLNHDAMYWYRQDPGQGLRLIYYSQIVNDFQKGDIAEGYSVSREKKESFPLTVTSAQKNPTAFYLCASSRAGGSYEQYFGPGTRLTVT.

This clone came up once. CDR3 in DNA: TGTGCCAGCAGCCAAGCCTGGGCGGGAGGGGTCCAAGAGACCCAGTACTTC. It specifies CASSQAWAGGVQETQYF. The V gene is TRBV4-2, the J gene TRBJ2-5; 9 nucleotides match TRBD2. With V trimmed by 1 base and J by 1 base, 7 bases remained unmatched. The CDR3 length is 17 residues. The germline V gene has CDR1 LGHNA and CDR2 YNFKEQ.

The J gene is TRBJ2-7, the V gene TRBV5-6; 12 positions agree with TRBD2. The CDR3 runs to 15 residues. Looked up from germline, CDR1 is SGHDT and CDR2 is YYEEEE. Losses at the gene ends were 3 bases for V and 2 bases for J; bases not matched to a gene: 3. CDR3 nucleotides: TGTGCCAGCAGCTCTCTAGCGGGAGGGCCCTACGAGCAGTACTTC. Translation gives CASSSLAGGPYEQYF.

The rearrangement links TRBV5-6 to TRBJ2-7, with 12 bases fitting TRBD1. This CDR3 region has 16 residues. Losses at the gene ends were 3 bases for V and 1 base for J; bases not matched to a gene: 5. Germline assignment: CDR1 SGHDT and CDR2 YYEEEE. The CDR3 region has the DNA TGTGCCAGCAGCTCACGGGGACAGGGGGCATCCTACGAGCAGTACTTC. Protein sequence: CASSSRGQGASYEQYF.

This clone appeared a single time. A junction end diverges from the germline sequence, so it may reflect a read error. The chain carries TRBV7-7 and TRBJ1-1, with a possible D match to TRBD1 (5 bases). CDR1 is SSHAT, CDR2 FNYEAQ, per germline (reference sequence). The CDR3 extends over 15 amino acids. The chain's CDR3 is CASTPLRVSGTEAFF. Here the CDR3 DNA reads TGTGCTAGCACCCCACTCAGGGTCTCGGGCACTGAAGCTTTCTTT.

The chain has TRBV7-2 and TRBJ2-5; TRBD2 aligns across 10 bases. The CDR3 is 15 amino acids. V was clipped by 5 bases and J by 2 bases; unmatched bases: 5. The germline V gene encodes CDR1 SGHTA and CDR2 FQGNSA. CDR3 DNA: TGTGCCAGCAGCCCGGTGACTAGCGGGCAAGAGACCCAGTACTTC. Protein sequence: CASSPVTSGQETQYF.

This clone was seen a handful of times. The chain has TRBV27 and TRBJ2-3; TRBD2 matches 8 bases. The germline V gene has CDR1 MNHEY and CDR2 SMNVEV (reference sequence). Losses at the gene ends were 3 bases for V and 5 bases for J; bases not matched to a gene: 7. This CDR3 has 15 residues. The CDR3: CASSFSGGAGDTQYF. The CDR3 DNA follows: TGTGCCAGCAGTTTTTCGGGAGGGGCTGGAGATACGCAGTATTTT.

This clone came up a few times. The chain carries TRBV15 and TRBJ1-1; maybe TRBD1 (5 bases). With 3 bases removed from V and 0 bases from J, the gap between germline ends came to 14 bases. The CDR3 contains 16 residues. CDR1 and CDR2 from the germline V gene are LNHNV and YYDKDF (reference sequence). CDR3 sequence (DNA): TGTGCCACCAGCAGGGGTCCGACAGAAATGAACACTGAAGCTTTCTTT. Protein sequence: CATSRGPTEMNTEAFF.